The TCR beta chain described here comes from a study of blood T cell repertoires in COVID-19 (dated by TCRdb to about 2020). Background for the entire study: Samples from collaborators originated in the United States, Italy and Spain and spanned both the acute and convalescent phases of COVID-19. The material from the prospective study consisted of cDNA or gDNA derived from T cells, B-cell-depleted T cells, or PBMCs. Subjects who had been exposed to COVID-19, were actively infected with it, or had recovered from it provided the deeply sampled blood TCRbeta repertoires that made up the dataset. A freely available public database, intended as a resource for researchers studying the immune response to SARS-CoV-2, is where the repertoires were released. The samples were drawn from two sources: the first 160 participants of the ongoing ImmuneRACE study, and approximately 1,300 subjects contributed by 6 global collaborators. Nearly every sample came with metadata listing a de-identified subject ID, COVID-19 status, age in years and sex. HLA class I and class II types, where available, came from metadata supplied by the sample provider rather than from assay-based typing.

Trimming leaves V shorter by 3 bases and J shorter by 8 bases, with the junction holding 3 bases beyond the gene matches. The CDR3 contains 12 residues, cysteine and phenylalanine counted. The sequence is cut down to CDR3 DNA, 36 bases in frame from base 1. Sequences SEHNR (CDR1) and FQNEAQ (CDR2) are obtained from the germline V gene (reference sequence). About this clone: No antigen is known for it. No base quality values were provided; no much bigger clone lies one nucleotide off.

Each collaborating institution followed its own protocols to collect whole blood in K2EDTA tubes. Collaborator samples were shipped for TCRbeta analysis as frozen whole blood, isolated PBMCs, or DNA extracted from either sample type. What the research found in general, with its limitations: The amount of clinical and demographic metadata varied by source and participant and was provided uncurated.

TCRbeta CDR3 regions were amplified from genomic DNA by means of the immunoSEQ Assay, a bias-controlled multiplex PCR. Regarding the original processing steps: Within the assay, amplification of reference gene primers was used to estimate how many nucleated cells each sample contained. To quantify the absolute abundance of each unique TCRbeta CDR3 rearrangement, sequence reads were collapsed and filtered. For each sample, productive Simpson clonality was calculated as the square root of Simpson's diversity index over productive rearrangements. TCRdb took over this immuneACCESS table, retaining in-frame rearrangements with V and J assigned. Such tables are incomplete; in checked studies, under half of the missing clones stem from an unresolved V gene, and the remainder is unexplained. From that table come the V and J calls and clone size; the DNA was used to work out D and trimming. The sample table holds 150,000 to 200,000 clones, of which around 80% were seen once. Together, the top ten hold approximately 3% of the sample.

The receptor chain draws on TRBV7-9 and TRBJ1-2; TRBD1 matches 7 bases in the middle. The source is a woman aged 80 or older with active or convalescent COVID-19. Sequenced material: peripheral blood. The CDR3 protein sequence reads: CASSFTGVGYTF. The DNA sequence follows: TGTGCCAGCAGCTTTACAGGGGTCGGCTACACCTTC.